Shown below are 27 T cell receptor beta chains from a single sample sequenced in a study of T cell repertoires in ileal Crohn's disease. Method: immunoSEQ multiplex PCR; TCRdb's copy keeps in-frame clones and lacks some. The table shows approximately 6,500 clones, with around 70% occurring only once. Noted time point: neoterminal ileum biopsy at postoperative endoscopy, about 6 months after surgery. Source material: ileal tissue. The receptors stem from an adult with Crohn's disease.

V usage is TRBV2 and J usage is TRBJ2-2; possibly TRBD2 for D (5 bases). Trimming left V 6 bases short and J 4 bases short, with 18 bases between. Germline CDR1 reads SNHLY; CDR2 reads FYNNEI. The CDR3 is 16 residues long. The CDR3 DNA is TGTGCCAGCAGGAAGCGAAGCGGAGACCCCACCGGGGAGCTGTTTTTT. Protein product: CASRKRSGDPTGELFF.

The V gene is TRBV10-3, the J gene TRBJ2-3, with a weak D call TRBD2 (6 bases). This CDR3 has 13 residues. The V gene lost 8 bases and the J gene lost 3 bases, with 12 bases spanning the gap. Germline CDR1 reads ENHRY; CDR2 reads SYGVKD. CDR3 in DNA: TGTGCCATCTCCCTCGGGAGTACAGATACGCAGTATTTT. This encodes CAISLGSTDTQYF.

The chain carries TRBV5-1 and TRBJ2-7; D is perhaps TRBD1 (7 bases). With 3 bases removed from V and 1 base from J, the gap between germline ends came to 23 bases. The germline V gene encodes CDR1 SGHRS and CDR2 YFSETQ. The CDR3 is 18 amino acids. The CDR3 coding sequence is TGCGCCAGCAGCTACGCCTTAAACAGGGGTGCGGGATCCTACGAGCAGTACTTC. Its translation: CASSYALNRGAGSYEQYF.

This clone was seen a handful of times. J is TRBJ1-5 and V is TRBV9; TRBD1 matches at 8 bases. Germline V gene data show CDR1 as SGDLS and CDR2 as YYNGEE. V gave up 5 bases and J gave up 5 bases; unmatched junction bases: 6. The CDR3 totals 14 residues. The CDR3 bases are TGTGCCAGCAGTACAGGGGGTCGGGATCAGCCCCAGCATTTT. This sequence encodes CASSTGGRDQPQHF.

V and J are TRBV28 and TRBJ2-7; 11 bases fit TRBD2. The CDR3 has 15 residues. Trimming took 6 bases from V and 7 from J; bases not matched to a gene: 11. Germline V gene lookup returns CDR1 MDHEN and CDR2 SYDVKM. The CDR3 loop is CASSLSSGRNWEQYF. The DNA for the CDR3 is TGTGCCAGCAGCCTATCTAGCGGGAGGAATTGGGAGCAGTACTTC. Full variable domain (outside the CDR3, taken from reference TRBV28 and TRBJ2-7): DVKVTQSSRYLVKRTGEKVFLECVQDMDHENMFWYRQDPGLGLRLIYFSYDVKMKEKGDIPEGYSVSREKKERFSLILESASTNQTSMYLCASSLSSGRNWEQYFGPGTRLTVT.

The rearrangement links TRBV29-1 to TRBJ2-3; 7 nucleotides match TRBD2. Losses at the gene ends were 7 bases for V and 2 bases for J; bases not matched to a gene: 6. Germline loops: CDR1 SQVTM, CDR2 ANQGSEA. The CDR3 covers 13 residues. The CDR3 sequence: CSAKAGLTDTQYF. The CDR3 DNA reads as TGCAGCGCTAAAGCGGGGCTCACAGATACGCAGTATTTT.

The genes are TRBV19 and TRBJ1-2, with D perhaps matching TRBD1 (6 bases). Per the germline V gene, CDR1 is LNHDA and CDR2 is SQIVND (reference sequence). The CDR3 length is 12 residues. V gave up 2 bases and J gave up 14 bases, with 15 bases separating them. CDR3 DNA sequence: TGTGCCAGTAGTATATGGGGGCGCGGGCTGACCTTC. This sequence encodes CASSIWGRGLTF.

The chain uses TRBV10-2 and TRBJ2-3; D perhaps matches TRBD2 (5 bases). Per germline, CDR1 WSHSY and CDR2 SAAADI. This CDR3 comprises 14 residues. Trimming cost V 0 bases and J 8 bases, with 12 bases left between them. The CDR3 DNA reads TGCGCCAGCAGTGAGTCTACTAGTTCGGCTACGCAGTATTTT. Amino acid sequence: CASSESTSSATQYF.

This clone showed up just a few times. Written as DNA, the CDR3 is TGCAGTGCTAGAGGGGGGACAGCCCAGTACTTC. Amino acid sequence: CSARGGTAQYF. The chain links TRBV20-1 to TRBJ2-5, with TRBD1 matching over 7 bases. The CDR3 runs 11 residues. Germline V gives CDR1 DFQATT, CDR2 SNEGSKA (reference sequence). J lost 9 bases, V lost 1 base, and 2 bases had no gene match.

V gene TRBV5-1 combines with J gene TRBJ1-3; 7 bases agree with TRBD1. This CDR3 comprises 16 residues. With 3 bases clipped from V and 3 bases from J, the junction kept 9 bases outside the gene matches. In germline, CDR1 is SGHRS, CDR2 YFSETQ. CDR3 coding DNA: TGCGCCAGCAGCTCACAAAGTCGACAGGGTGGAAACACCATATATTTT. Protein product: CASSSQSRQGGNTIYF. Filled out from reference TRBV5-1 and TRBJ1-3, the complete variable domain reads KAGVTQTPRYLIKTRGQQVTLSCSPISGHRSVSWYQQTPGQGLQFLFEYFSETQRNKGNFPGRFSGRQFSNSRSEMNVSTLELGDSALYLCASSSQSRQGGNTIYFGEGSWLTVV.

This clone occurred once. The gene calls are TRBV6-5 and TRBJ1-6; the D is unclear. CDR3 size: 13 residues. CDR1 is MNHEY and CDR2 is SVGAGI in the germline V gene. Trimming left V 2 bases short and J 7 bases short, with 6 bases between. The CDR3 bases are TGTGCCAGCAGTTACGAGGCCAATTCACCCCTCCACTTT. Amino acid sequence: CASSYEANSPLHF.

The chain carries TRBV27 and TRBJ1-3; no definite D call. The ends were cut back, 0 bases at V and 9 bases at J, with 12 bases in the middle. CDR3 length: 14 amino acids. Per the germline V gene, CDR1 is MNHEY and CDR2 is SMNVEV (reference sequence). In DNA form, the CDR3 reads TGTGCCAGCAGTTTATCGAGGAGCACGGGCACCATATATTTT. Translating gives CASSLSRSTGTIYF.

V usage is TRBV7-2 and J usage is TRBJ2-5; D possibly corresponds to TRBD1 (6 bases). This CDR3 is 17 amino acids long. CDR1 is SGHTA, CDR2 FQGNSA, per germline. With 1 base removed from V and 5 bases from J, the gap between germline ends came to 20 bases. CDR3 sequence (DNA): TGTGCCAGCAGCTTAGGTGTGACAGCGACCACAGGGGAGACCCAGTACTTC. Its protein product is CASSLGVTATTGETQYF.

The chain links TRBV6-6 to TRBJ1-6; D ambiguous. Germline V gene data show CDR1 as MNHNY and CDR2 as SVGAGI (reference sequence). This CDR3 is 14 amino acids long. The V end was cut by 2 bases, the J end by 10 bases, with 12 bases between. CDR3 amino acids: CASSYTQVQSPLHF. The CDR3 DNA reads as TGTGCCAGCAGTTACACTCAAGTGCAATCACCCCTCCACTTT.

This clone was detected only once. The J gene is TRBJ1-1, the V gene TRBV27; perhaps TRBD1 as D (5 bases). This CDR3 spans 14 amino acids. The germline V gene encodes CDR1 MNHEY and CDR2 SMNVEV (reference sequence). Between the trimmed V and J ends, which lost 3 bases and 8 bases, there was a span of 16 bases. CDR3 loop: CASSFSTRTSEAFF. CDR3 in DNA: TGTGCCAGCAGTTTTTCTACCCGGACAAGCGAAGCTTTCTTT.

This clone was recorded only once. The CDR3 bases are TGTGCCAGCAGCCTCACAGACACCGGGGAGCTGTTTTTT. Its translation is CASSLTDTGELFF. This chain joins TRBV11-2 and TRBJ2-2; D ambiguous. This CDR3 region has 13 residues. From germline, CDR1 is SGHAT and CDR2 FQNNGV. Trimming pared 5 bases from V and 3 bases from J, leaving 7 bases between.

This clone occurred a few times. The chain is built from TRBV5-4 and TRBJ1-6; TRBD1 agrees at 12 bases. The germline CDR1 and CDR2 sequences are SGHNT and YYREEE (reference sequence). J was trimmed by 3 bases and V by 5 bases; bases with no gene match: 12. This CDR3 is 19 amino acids long. The CDR3 spells CASSDTGTGGLYYNSPLHF. CDR3 DNA sequence: TGTGCCAGCAGTGATACCGGGACAGGGGGCCTATACTATAATTCACCCCTCCACTTT.

The chain links TRBV19 to TRBJ1-5, with TRBD1 identical over 7 bases. The V gene's germline CDR1 is LNHDA and CDR2 SQIVND (reference sequence). J lost 7 bases, V lost 4 bases, and 4 bases had no gene match. The CDR3 is made up of 13 amino acids. The DNA for the CDR3 is TGTGCCAGTAGTACAGACAGGGTACAGCCCCAGCATTTT. Amino acid sequence: CASSTDRVQPQHF.

This chain connects TRBV6-1 to TRBJ2-7, with D tentatively TRBD2 (6 bases). Germline V gene data show CDR1 as MNHNS and CDR2 as SASEGT. The germline V and J ends were trimmed by 3 bases and 3 bases, with 12 bases remaining between them. This CDR3 comprises 14 residues. CDR3 bases: TGTGCCAGCAGTGATTTACGGGGACTCTACGAGCAGTACTTC. The encoded protein is CASSDLRGLYEQYF.

The V call is TRBV6-5, the J call TRBJ1-5, with D unclear. The germline V gene has CDR1 MNHEY and CDR2 SVGAGI. CDR3 length: 14 residues. Trimming shortened V by 5 bases and J by 9 bases, and 17 bases separated the two germline ends. The CDR3 here is CASSLDTGSSPQHF. The CDR3 DNA sequence: TGTGCCAGCAGTCTCGACACGGGGTCCTCGCCCCAGCATTTT.

The V and J genes are TRBV15 and TRBJ1-2; no reliable D call. The length of the CDR3 is 15 residues. Germline lookup yields CDR1 LNHNV and CDR2 YYDKDF (reference sequence). Deletions cut 1 base from V and 0 bases from J, with 9 bases between. DNA for the CDR3: TGTGCCACCAGCAGAGCGAGAGCAACTAACTATGGCTACACCTTC. Residues: CATSRARATNYGYTF.

This chain uses TRBV10-2 with TRBJ2-1; TRBD2 is a possible D gene (5 bases). CDR1 and CDR2 from the germline V gene are WSHSY and SAAADI. The V end was cut by 0 bases, the J end by 8 bases, with 14 bases between. The CDR3 spans 15 residues. In DNA form, the CDR3 reads TGCGCCAGCAGTGAGTCTGAACGGCTAGCTGATGAGCAGTTCTTC. Protein sequence: CASSESERLADEQFF.

The V and J genes are TRBV5-4 and TRBJ1-1; no clear D. With 3 bases removed from V and 6 bases from J, the gap between germline ends came to 12 bases. The CDR3 contains 13 residues. Germline loops: CDR1 SGHNT, CDR2 YYREEE (reference sequence). The chain's CDR3 is CASSSSSDAEAFF. In DNA form, the CDR3 reads TGTGCCAGCAGCTCGTCCAGCGACGCTGAAGCTTTCTTT.

The chain employs TRBV12-2 and TRBJ2-1; the table's D call, TRBD2, has no DNA check behind it. TRBV12-2 is a known pseudogene. The CDR3 spans 17 residues. CDR3 sequence reads: CASRLSRSGASYNEQFF. The CDR3 nucleotides are TGTGCAAGTCGCCTCTCCCGGAGCGGGGCTTCCTACAATGAGCAGTTCTTC.

The chain joins TRBV14 to TRBJ1-5; 7 bases fit TRBD1. The trim removed 6 bases at V and 5 bases at J, leaving 7 bases unmatched. Germline lookup yields CDR1 SGHDN and CDR2 FVKESK. This CDR3 has 14 residues. For the CDR3, the DNA is TGTGCCAGCAGTAGGGCAGGGGGACATCAGCCCCAGCATTTT. It translates to CASSRAGGHQPQHF.

The V call is TRBV10-3, the J call TRBJ1-5; D is perhaps TRBD1 (5 bases). The CDR3 has 14 amino acids. Germline loops: CDR1 ENHRY, CDR2 SYGVKD. V lost 3 bases to trimming and J lost 2 bases, with 8 bases between them. The CDR3 sequence: CAISELQGNQPQHF. CDR3 DNA: TGTGCCATCAGTGAATTACAGGGCAATCAGCCCCAGCATTTT.

This clone was recorded only once. V and J are TRBV4-1 and TRBJ2-5; 11 bases agree with TRBD2. CDR3 length equals 17 residues. Germline loops: CDR1 MGHRA, CDR2 YSYEKL. With V trimmed by 4 bases and J by 4 bases, 11 bases remained unmatched. The CDR3 region has the DNA TGCGCCAGCAGCCCCTTTGGTAGCGGGGGGGCAAGAGAGACCCAGTACTTC. Translating it yields CASSPFGSGGARETQYF.